This entry is about one TCR beta chain. Sequencing was performed with immunoSEQ multiplex PCR; in TCRdb, only in-frame clones are kept and a portion is missing. The sample gives around 45,000 clones, roughly 90% of which show up once; about a tenth is in the top ten. Trimming shortened V by 2 bases and J by 2 bases, and 12 bases separated the two germline ends. Germline V gene data show CDR1 as MNHEY and CDR2 as SMNVEV (reference sequence). The CDR3 spans 15 residues. The sample is drawn from a study of PD-1 blockade in classical Hodgkin lymphoma. Whole-study context: Patients were dosed intravenously with nivolumab at 3 mg/kg every 2 weeks.

Every patient was affected by relapse after autologous stem cell transplantation, while exposure to brentuximab vedotin was not uniform. This specimen was peripheral blood mononuclear cells (PBMCs), taken at baseline. The receptor was isolated from a human donor with classical Hodgkin lymphoma. The chain is built from TRBV27 and TRBJ2-5; D call uncertain. The CDR3 is CASSLVGGSQETQYF. CDR3 coding DNA: TGTGCCAGCAGTTTAGTGGGCGGATCGCAAGAGACCCAGTACTTC.